The rows below give T cell receptor beta chains drawn from one sample of a study of shared clonotypes between healthy human individuals. The assay was immunoSEQ multiplex PCR, and TCRdb's table has in-frame clones only and misses some. The repertoire holds about 680,000 clones, with approximately 79% as singletons. The sequenced material came from memory CD4+ T cells sorted from blood. These receptors came from a woman aged 25 to 39 in good health. The CDR3 runs from the conserved cysteine through the conserved F or W. D genes are given only for firm matches. Only some rows state a clone size, as once, few, many or a class for expanded clones.

cdr3_nt	cdr3_aa	v_call	d_call	clone_size	j_call
TGTGCCAGCAGCGCAGACCCCGCTTCCACTGAAGCTTTCTTT	CASSADPASTEAFF	TRBV28	-	-	TRBJ1-1
TGCGCCAGCAGCCCGCCCTGGGCGGGAGGGGGCGAGCAGTACTTC	CASSPPWAGGGEQYF	TRBV5-1	TRBD2	-	TRBJ2-7
TGTGCCAGCAGCTTTTCCGCCGTCCGGGGCTGGACCGGGGAGCTGTTTTTT	CASSFSAVRGWTGELFF	TRBV5-6	-	few	TRBJ2-2
TGCGCCAGCAGCCCAGCCGCTAGCGGGATCTACGAGCAGTACTTC	CASSPAASGIYEQYF	TRBV10-1	TRBD2	-	TRBJ2-7
TGTGCCAGCATTACCGGGACAGGGGAAAAACTGTTTTTT	CASITGTGEKLFF	TRBV28	TRBD1	-	TRBJ1-4
TGCAGCGCCCATTTTATGGGCGAGCAGTACTTC	CSAHFMGEQYF	TRBV29-1	-	once	TRBJ2-7
TGTGCCGGGGCTACAGGGGCTTGGAATGAGCAGTTCTTC	CAGATGAWNEQFF	TRBV2	TRBD1	-	TRBJ2-1
TGTGCCAGCAGCTCTGGACAGGGCGTTGAGACCCAGTACTTC	CASSSGQGVETQYF	TRBV7-9	TRBD1	-	TRBJ2-5
TGTGCCAGCACCACCGGGGGGAGCTCCTACAATGAGCAGTTCTTC	CASTTGGSSYNEQFF	TRBV6-5	TRBD2	-	TRBJ2-1
TGTGCCAGCAGCTTAGAACTAGCGGGCACGCAAGAGACCCAGTACTTC	CASSLELAGTQETQYF	TRBV11-2	TRBD2	-	TRBJ2-5
TGTGCCAGCAGTATATTCCCAGGGGACCGACGGGGAGAGCAGTTCTTC	CASSIFPGDRRGEQFF	TRBV5-4	-	few	TRBJ2-1
TGTGCCAGCAGTGAACTTAGCGGGAGGGCTCCAGATACGCAGTATTTT	CASSELSGRAPDTQYF	TRBV6-4	TRBD2	-	TRBJ2-3
TGTGCCAGCAGCTTAGTTCGGCCCGCGAGGAACTATGGCTACACCTTC	CASSLVRPARNYGYTF	TRBV7-9	-	few	TRBJ1-2